The next 13 T cell receptor beta chains were all read from a single sample in a study of blood T cells in healthy people across ages. Primed by a sample-barcoded 5' primer and a J-beta primer mix, a second PCR proceeded for 7 to 11 cycles. One entry per CDR3 protein results from TCRdb running MiXCR on the 5' RACE reads. The profile covers about 1.5 million distinct CDR3 sequences, with approximately 42% appearing a single time and 4% taken by the ten largest. The sample was blood. These TCRs come from a woman younger than 30 in good health.

The sample holds many counts of this clonotype. The V gene is TRBV7-2, the J gene TRBJ2-3; D gene uncertain. Trimming removed 5 bases from V and 1 base from J, with 7 bases in between. This CDR3 is 13 amino acids long. In germline, CDR1 is SGHTA, CDR2 FQGNSA. CDR3 in DNA: TGTGCCAGCAGCGCCGGACGCACAGATACGCAGTATTTT. Translation: CASSAGRTDTQYF.

V gene TRBV29-1 combines with J gene TRBJ1-5; 8 bases line up with TRBD1. V was clipped by 6 bases and J by 7 bases; unmatched bases: 8. This CDR3 is built from 13 residues. Germline-derived CDR1 and CDR2 are SQVTM and ANQGSEA. The CDR3 nucleotides read TGCAGCGTGGATGCAGGGGGCGGACAGCCCCAGCATTTT. It is translated as CSVDAGGGQPQHF.

The CDR3 coding sequence is TGTGCCAGCAGTGAAAGCCAGTCTTGGGAGACCCAGTACTTC. This encodes CASSESQSWETQYF. The chain links TRBV25-1 to TRBJ2-5; no clear D. The V end lost 2 bases, the J end lost 5 bases, and 12 bases lay between the germline ends. This CDR3 is 14 amino acids long. The germline V gene has CDR1 MGHDK and CDR2 SYGVNS.

This clonotype was seen at least ten times. V usage is TRBV7-2 and J usage is TRBJ2-2; no reliable D call. Trimming removed 5 bases from V and 1 base from J, with 5 bases in between. This CDR3 comprises 13 residues. Germline CDR1 and CDR2: SGHTA and FQGNSA. CDR3 loop: CASSSRNTGELFF. The CDR3 DNA is TGTGCCAGCAGCAGCAGGAACACCGGGGAGCTGTTTTTT.

This clonotype turned up a few times. In nucleotides, the CDR3 is TGTGCCAGCCTTTGGGGGATGGGCTACGAGCAGTACTTC. Translation gives CASLWGMGYEQYF. V is TRBV7-2 and J is TRBJ2-7, with D perhaps assigned TRBD1 or TRBD2 (5 bases each). V gave up 8 bases and J gave up 3 bases, with 14 bases separating them. The V gene's germline CDR1 is SGHTA and CDR2 FQGNSA. There are 13 residues in the CDR3.

The chain links TRBV4-3 to TRBJ2-5; no clear D gene. Looked up from germline, CDR1 is LGHNA and CDR2 is YSLEER. This CDR3 region has 16 residues. V was clipped by 5 bases and J by 11 bases, with 27 bases between them. The DNA for the CDR3 is TGCGCCAGCAGCGTTCTGTACGGCGACTCCTACAATGAGCAGTACTTC. The encoded protein is CASSVLYGDSYNEQYF.

In its sample, this clonotype was seen once. This CDR3 reads CSATTGGSSKNIQYF. CDR3 sequence (DNA): TGCAGTGCTACAACAGGGGGCTCTTCCAAAAACATTCAGTACTTC. This chain links TRBV20-1 with TRBJ2-4; 9 bases are a match to TRBD1. In germline, CDR1 is DFQATT, CDR2 SNEGSKA (reference sequence). The CDR3 runs to 15 residues. J was trimmed by 2 bases and V by 4 bases; bases with no gene match: 6.

The rearrangement links TRBV2 to TRBJ2-1; D may be TRBD1 (6 bases). The CDR3 is made up of 12 amino acids. The germline V and J ends were trimmed by 6 bases and 15 bases, with 18 bases remaining between them. Germline lookup yields CDR1 SNHLY and CDR2 FYNNEI. The CDR3 here is CASSATGLKRFF. The CDR3 DNA sequence: TGTGCCAGCAGCGCCACAGGGTTAAAACGGTTCTTC.

This chain connects TRBV9 to TRBJ1-2; D remains unclear. Germline V CDR1 and CDR2: SGDLS, YYNGEE. This CDR3 has 12 amino acids. V shed 3 bases and J shed 4 bases, with 7 bases lying between them. CDR3 loop: CASSGLVYGYTF. The CDR3 bases are TGTGCCAGCAGCGGTTTAGTCTATGGCTACACCTTC.

The chain uses TRBV7-3 and TRBJ2-7; a weak D match, TRBD1 (6 bases). The better agreement between TRBJ2-4 and the DNA end casts doubt on the J call. CDR3 size: 14 residues. Germline V gives CDR1 SGHTA, CDR2 FQGTGA. The CDR3 here is CASSSGVGKNIQYF. The DNA for the CDR3 is TGTGCCAGCAGCTCAGGGGTCGGCAAAAACATTCAGTACTTC.

This clonotype was recorded a few times. The V and J genes are TRBV20-1 and TRBJ1-2; D is possibly TRBD1 (5 bases). Trimming removed 2 bases at V and 3 bases at J, with 19 bases between. Germline V gives CDR1 DFQATT, CDR2 SNEGSKA (reference sequence). The CDR3 length is 16 residues. CDR3 nucleotides: TGCAGTGCTAGAAAGGTCGGGGCCAGGTTCTACTATGGCTACACCTTC. Protein: CSARKVGARFYYGYTF.

The rearrangement uses TRBV7-9 and TRBJ1-5; D perhaps matches TRBD1 (6 bases). V dropped 5 bases and J dropped 0 bases, with 11 bases sitting between them. The length of the CDR3 is 15 residues. Germline V CDR1 and CDR2: SEHNR, FQNEAQ (reference sequence). The CDR3 DNA sequence: TGTGCCAGCAGCGTGACAGGAAATAGCAATCAGCCCCAGCATTTT. This translates into CASSVTGNSNQPQHF.

DNA of the CDR3: TGCGCCAGCAGGCCAGGAAGCCAAGAGACCCAGTACTTC. It codes for CASRPGSQETQYF. The chain recombines TRBV5-1 with TRBJ2-5, with D hard to call. The germline V gene has CDR1 SGHRS and CDR2 YFSETQ. Trimming took 5 bases from V and 1 from J, leaving 9 bases between them. This CDR3 spans 13 amino acids.